This T cell receptor (beta chain) comes out of a study of CD8+CD57+ T cells in acquired aplastic anemia (dated by TCRdb to 2017 to 2018). At the level of the whole study: On average, sorted CD4+ and CD8+ cells yielded 3.2 ug of extracted DNA, with a range of roughly 0.18 to 30 ug. A CD8+CD57+ expansion meant a frequency higher than the mean frequency seen in healthy subjects.

V trim: 9 bases; J trim: 2 bases; unmatched bases: 3. For CDR1 and CDR2, the germline V gene lists SNHLY and FYNNEI. Including cysteine and phenylalanine, the CDR3 has 12 amino acids. Only the CDR3 portion is preserved as DNA: 36 bases, with reading frame beginning at the first base. This clonotype has a single count. It has no known antigen specificity. No base-level quality is on record; no much larger clone is a single base apart. A single read counts as weak evidence. Study-wide findings and limitations: Approximately 27 CD8+ CDR3 sequences were found in both patients and controls but appeared to be highly expressed in patients and within the immunodominant clones of the patients. Patients and healthy controls showed no significant difference in CD8+ Simpson's diversity (P=0.060).

TCR beta VDJ combination and CDR3 sequence profiling used genomic DNA as the template. An Illumina HiSeq 2000 was used for TCR repertoire sequencing. The authors' analysis ran thus. Repertoire assessment relied on Simpson's diversity index, CDR3 size and DJ length profiles, and TRBV/TRBJ rearrangement plots. The most abundant DNA sequence in the deep sequencing data was defined as the immunodominant clone. CDR3 amino acid sequences were screened for sharing across subjects and were compared with published repertoires and the VDJdb database. TCRdb passed the public sequencing reads through fastp at Q25 and MiXCR, retaining productive beta sequences. Each entry merges the rows of one CDR3 protein and shows their most common DNA and genes. For this entry, the V and J calls and clone size follow TCRdb and not the study's own pipeline. This sample is represented by about 180,000 distinct CDR3 sequences; nearly 65% of them were singletons. The top ten clonotypes cover about 42% of the sample.

Patients chosen for sequencing had shown expansion of CD8+CD57+ cells by flow cytometry. All patients had severe acquired aplastic anemia diagnosed by International Study of Aplastic Anemia and Agranulocytosis and Camitta criteria. Patients had received no therapy at the time of blood sampling. TCR repertoires of sorted CD4+ and CD8+ blood T cells from severe aplastic anemia patients and healthy subjects were deep-sequenced in the study. Patients were enrolled under clinicaltrials.gov protocols 00001620, 01623167, 00001397, 00071045, 00081523 and 00961064 in the USA. Ficoll-Paque density gradient centrifugation was used to isolate peripheral blood mononuclear cells. Before DNA extraction, CD4+ and CD8+ T cells were sorted by FACS or by magnetic beads.

The receptor's source is a human donor with aplastic anemia. What was sequenced was sorted CD4+, CD8+, or CD8+CD57+ T cells (not recorded which) from PBMCs. The chain employs TRBV2 and TRBJ1-2; 7 bases in the middle match TRBD1. CDR3 region: CARATGNYGYTF. The DNA sequence is TGTGCCAGAGCGACAGGGAACTATGGCTACACCTTC.